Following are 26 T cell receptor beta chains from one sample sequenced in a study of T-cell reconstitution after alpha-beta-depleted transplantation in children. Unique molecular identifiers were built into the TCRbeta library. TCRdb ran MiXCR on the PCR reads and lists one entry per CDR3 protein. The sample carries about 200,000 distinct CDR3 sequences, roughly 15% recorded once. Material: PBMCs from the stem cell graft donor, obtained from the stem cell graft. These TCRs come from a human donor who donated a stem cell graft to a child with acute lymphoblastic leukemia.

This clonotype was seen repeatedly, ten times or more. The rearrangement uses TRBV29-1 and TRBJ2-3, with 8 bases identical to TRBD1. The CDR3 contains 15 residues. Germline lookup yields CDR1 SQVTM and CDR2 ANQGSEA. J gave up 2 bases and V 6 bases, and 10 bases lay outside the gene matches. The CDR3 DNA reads TGCAGCGTCTGCGGGGACAGGACATCCACAGATACGCAGTATTTT. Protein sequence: CSVCGDRTSTDTQYF.

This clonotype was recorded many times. Here the CDR3 DNA reads TGCGCCAGCAGCTTGCCTCTTTCGGATCAGCAGTACTTC. It is translated as CASSLPLSDQQYF. The J gene is TRBJ2-7, the V gene TRBV5-1; D is ambiguous. The CDR3 has 13 amino acids. The germline V gene encodes CDR1 SGHRS and CDR2 YFSETQ. Trimming pared 1 base from V and 8 bases from J, leaving 13 bases between.

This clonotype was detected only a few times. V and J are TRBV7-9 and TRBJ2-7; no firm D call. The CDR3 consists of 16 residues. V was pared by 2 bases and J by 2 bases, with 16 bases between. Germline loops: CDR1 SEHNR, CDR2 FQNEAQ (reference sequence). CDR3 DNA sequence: TGTGCCAGCAGCTTATTAAGGTGGGCCTCCCCCTACGAGCAGTACTTC. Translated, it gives CASSLLRWASPYEQYF.

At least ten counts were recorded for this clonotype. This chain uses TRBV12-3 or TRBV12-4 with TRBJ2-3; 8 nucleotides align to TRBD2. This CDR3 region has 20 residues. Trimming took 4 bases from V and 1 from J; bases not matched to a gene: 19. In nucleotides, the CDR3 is TGTGCCAGCAGTTGGAGGGGGGCCCGGGTACTAGCGGAGCGCACAGATACGCAGTATTTT. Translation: CASSWRGARVLAERTDTQYF.

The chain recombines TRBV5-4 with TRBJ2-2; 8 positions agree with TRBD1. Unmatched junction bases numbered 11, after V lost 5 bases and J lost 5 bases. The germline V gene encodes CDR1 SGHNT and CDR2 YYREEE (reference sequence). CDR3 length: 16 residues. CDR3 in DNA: TGTGCCAGCAGGCCGTCAGGGGGCGCGTTTACCGGGGAGCTGTTTTTT. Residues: CASRPSGGAFTGELFF.

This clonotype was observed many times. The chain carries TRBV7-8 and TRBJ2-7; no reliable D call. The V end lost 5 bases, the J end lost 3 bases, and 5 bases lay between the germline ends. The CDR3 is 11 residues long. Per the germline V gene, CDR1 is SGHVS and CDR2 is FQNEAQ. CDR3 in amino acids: CASSVYYEQYF. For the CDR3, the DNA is TGTGCCAGCAGCGTGTACTACGAGCAGTACTTC.

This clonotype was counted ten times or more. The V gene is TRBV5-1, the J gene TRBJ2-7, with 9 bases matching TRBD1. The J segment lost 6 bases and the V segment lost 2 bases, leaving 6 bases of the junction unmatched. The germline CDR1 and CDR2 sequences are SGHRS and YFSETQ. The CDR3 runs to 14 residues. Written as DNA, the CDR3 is TGCGCCAGCAGCTTTTCTACAGGGGGCGGCGAGCAGTACTTC. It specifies CASSFSTGGGEQYF.

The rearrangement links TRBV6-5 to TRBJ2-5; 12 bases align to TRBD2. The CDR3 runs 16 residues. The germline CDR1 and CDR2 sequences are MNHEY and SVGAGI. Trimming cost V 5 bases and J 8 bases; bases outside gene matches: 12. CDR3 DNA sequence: TGTGCCAGCAGTCATGGACTAGCGGGGCCCCTTATTACCCAGTACTTC. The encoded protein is CASSHGLAGPLITQYF.

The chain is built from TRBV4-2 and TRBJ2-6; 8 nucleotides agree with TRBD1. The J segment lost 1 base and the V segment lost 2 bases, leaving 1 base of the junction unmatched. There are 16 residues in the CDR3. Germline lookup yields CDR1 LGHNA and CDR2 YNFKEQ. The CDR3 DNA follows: TGTGCCAGCAGCCAACAGGGGGCTTCTGGGGCCAACGTCCTGACTTTC. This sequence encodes CASSQQGASGANVLTF.

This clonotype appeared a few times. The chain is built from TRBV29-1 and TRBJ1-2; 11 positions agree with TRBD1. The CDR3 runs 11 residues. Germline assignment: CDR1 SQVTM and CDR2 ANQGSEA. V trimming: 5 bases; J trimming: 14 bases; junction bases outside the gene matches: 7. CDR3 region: CSVRRTGGITF. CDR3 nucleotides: TGCAGCGTTCGGAGGACAGGGGGCATAACCTTC.

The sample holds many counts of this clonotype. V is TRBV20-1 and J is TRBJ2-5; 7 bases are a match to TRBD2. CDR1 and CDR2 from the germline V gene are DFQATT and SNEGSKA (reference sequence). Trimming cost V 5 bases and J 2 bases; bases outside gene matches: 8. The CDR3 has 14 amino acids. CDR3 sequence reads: CSAPGAGDQETQYF. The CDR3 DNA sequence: TGCAGTGCTCCCGGGGCGGGAGATCAAGAGACCCAGTACTTC.

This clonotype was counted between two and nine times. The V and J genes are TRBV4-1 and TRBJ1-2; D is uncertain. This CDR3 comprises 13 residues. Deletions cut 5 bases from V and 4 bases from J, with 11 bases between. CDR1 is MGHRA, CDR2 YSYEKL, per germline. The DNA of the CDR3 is TGCGCCAGCAGCTTAGACACAACCTATGGCTACACCTTC. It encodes CASSLDTTYGYTF.

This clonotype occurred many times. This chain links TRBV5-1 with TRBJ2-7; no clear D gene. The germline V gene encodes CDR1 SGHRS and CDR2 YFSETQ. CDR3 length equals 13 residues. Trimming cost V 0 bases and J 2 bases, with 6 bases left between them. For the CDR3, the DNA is TGCGCCAGCAGCTTGGACGGGCCCTACGAGCAGTACTTC. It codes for CASSLDGPYEQYF.

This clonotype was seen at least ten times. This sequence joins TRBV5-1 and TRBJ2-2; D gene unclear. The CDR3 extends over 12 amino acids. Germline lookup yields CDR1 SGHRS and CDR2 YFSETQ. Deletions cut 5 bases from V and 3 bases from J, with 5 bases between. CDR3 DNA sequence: TGCGCCAGCAGTCCCGACACCGGGGAGCTGTTTTTT. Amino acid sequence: CASSPDTGELFF.

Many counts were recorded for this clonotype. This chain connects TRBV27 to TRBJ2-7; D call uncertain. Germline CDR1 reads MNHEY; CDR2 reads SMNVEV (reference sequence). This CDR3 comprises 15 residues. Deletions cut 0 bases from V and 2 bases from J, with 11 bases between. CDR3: CASSLSARGPYEQYF. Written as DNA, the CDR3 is TGTGCCAGCAGTTTATCCGCTCGTGGGCCCTACGAGCAGTACTTC.

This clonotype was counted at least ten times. CDR3: CASSLARGNGYTF. In nucleotides, the CDR3 is TGTGCCAGCAGCTTAGCCAGGGGGAATGGCTACACCTTC. This sequence joins TRBV7-9 and TRBJ1-2; TRBD1 matches 7 bases. CDR1 is SEHNR and CDR2 is FQNEAQ in the germline V gene (reference sequence). This CDR3 contains 13 residues. After removal of 0 bases from V and 6 bases from J, the junction contained 1 base not matched to a gene.

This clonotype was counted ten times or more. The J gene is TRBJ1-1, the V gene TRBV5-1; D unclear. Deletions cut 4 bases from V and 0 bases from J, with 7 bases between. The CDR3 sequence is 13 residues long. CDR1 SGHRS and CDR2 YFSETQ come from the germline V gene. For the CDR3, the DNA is TGCGCCAGCAGCACGGACTTGAACACTGAAGCTTTCTTT. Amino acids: CASSTDLNTEAFF.

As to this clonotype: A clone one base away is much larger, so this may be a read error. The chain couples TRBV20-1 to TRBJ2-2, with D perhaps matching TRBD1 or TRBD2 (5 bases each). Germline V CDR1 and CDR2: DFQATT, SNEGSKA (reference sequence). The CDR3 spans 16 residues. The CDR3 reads CCARDYVEGRTGELFF. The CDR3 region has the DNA TGCTGTGCTAGAGATTATGTCGAGGGGAGAACCGGGGAGCTGTTTTTT.

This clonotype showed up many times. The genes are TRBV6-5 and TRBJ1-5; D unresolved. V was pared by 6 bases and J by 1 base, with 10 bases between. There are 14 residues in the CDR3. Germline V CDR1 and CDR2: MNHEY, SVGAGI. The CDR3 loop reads CASRLHGSNQPQHF. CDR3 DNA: TGTGCCAGCAGACTTCACGGGAGCAATCAGCCCCAGCATTTT.

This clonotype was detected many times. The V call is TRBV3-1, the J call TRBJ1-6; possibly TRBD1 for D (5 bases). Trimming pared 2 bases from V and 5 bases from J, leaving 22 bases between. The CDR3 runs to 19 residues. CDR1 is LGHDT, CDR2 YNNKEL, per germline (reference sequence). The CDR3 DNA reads TGTGCCAGCAGCCAAAGGGAGTCTTCGGGGGGGGGAAATAATTCACCCCTCCACTTT. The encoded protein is CASSQRESSGGGNNSPLHF.

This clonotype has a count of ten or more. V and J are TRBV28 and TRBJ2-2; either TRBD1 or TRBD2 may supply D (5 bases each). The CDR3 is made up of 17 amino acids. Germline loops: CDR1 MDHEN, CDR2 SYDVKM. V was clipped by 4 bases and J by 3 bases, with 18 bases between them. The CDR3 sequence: CASSSPWGRDDTGELFF. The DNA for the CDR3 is TGTGCCAGCAGTTCCCCCTGGGGTAGGGACGACACCGGGGAGCTGTTTTTT.

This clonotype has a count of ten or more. The CDR3 DNA reads TGTGCCAGCAGTGAAGCCGACAGGCTCACCGGGGAGCTGTTTTTT. Translating it yields CASSEADRLTGELFF. V is TRBV6-1 and J is TRBJ2-2, with D possibly TRBD1 on 6 matching bases. Germline assignment: CDR1 MNHNS and CDR2 SASEGT. The CDR3 spans 15 residues. V lost 0 bases, J lost 4 bases, and 9 bases lay in between.

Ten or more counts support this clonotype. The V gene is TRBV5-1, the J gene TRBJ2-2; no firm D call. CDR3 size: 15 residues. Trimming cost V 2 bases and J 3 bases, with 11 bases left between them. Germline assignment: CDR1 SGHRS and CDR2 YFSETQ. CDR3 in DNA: TGCGCCAGCAGCTTACCGGGTTCCCACACCGGGGAGCTGTTTTTT. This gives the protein CASSLPGSHTGELFF. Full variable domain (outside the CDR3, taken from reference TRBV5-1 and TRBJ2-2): KAGVTQTPRYLIKTRGQQVTLSCSPISGHRSVSWYQQTPGQGLQFLFEYFSETQRNKGNFPGRFSGRQFSNSRSEMNVSTLELGDSALYLCASSLPGSHTGELFFGEGSRLTVL.

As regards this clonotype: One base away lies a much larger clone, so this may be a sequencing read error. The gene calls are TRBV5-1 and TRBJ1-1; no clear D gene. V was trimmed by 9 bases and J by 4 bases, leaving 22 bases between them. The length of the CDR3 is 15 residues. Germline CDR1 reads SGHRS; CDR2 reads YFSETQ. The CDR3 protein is CAIRSWPALGTEAFF. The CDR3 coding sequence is TGCGCCATCCGAAGCTGGCCGGCTTTGGGCACTGAAGCTTTCTTT.

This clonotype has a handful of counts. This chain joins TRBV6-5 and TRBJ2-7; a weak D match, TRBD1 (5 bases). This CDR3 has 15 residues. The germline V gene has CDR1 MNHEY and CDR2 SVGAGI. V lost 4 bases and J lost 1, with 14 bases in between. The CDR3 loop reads CASSSVQVLSYEQYF. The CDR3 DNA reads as TGTGCCAGCAGTTCTGTACAGGTTTTATCCTACGAGCAGTACTTC.

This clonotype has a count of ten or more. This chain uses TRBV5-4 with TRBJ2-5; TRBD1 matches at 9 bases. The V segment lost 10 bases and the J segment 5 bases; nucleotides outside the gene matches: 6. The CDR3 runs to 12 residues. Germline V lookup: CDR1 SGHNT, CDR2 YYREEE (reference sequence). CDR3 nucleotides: TGTGCCCAAGGGACAGGGAGTGAGACCCAGTACTTC. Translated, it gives CAQGTGSETQYF.